This T cell receptor beta chain was sequenced for a study of radiotherapy plus CTLA-4 blockade in lung cancer. At the level of the study: Objective responses were documented in roughly 20% of patients, with disease control in approximately 32%.

Overall study results and limits: Some TCR clones had been derived from tumors. These clones expanded in peripheral blood after radiotherapy plus ipilimumab.

Sequencing was performed with immunoSEQ multiplex PCR; in TCRdb, only in-frame clones are kept and a portion is missing. In the table there are about 56,000 clones, more than 60% of which are singletons. In this sample, this clone turned up a few times. Its antigen is as yet unknown. The CDR3 has 15 residues. Germline CDR1 and CDR2: SGHVS and FNYEAQ. The ends lost 5 bases at V and 6 bases at J; junction bases unmatched: 10. The study gave focal radiation plus ipilimumab CTLA-4 blockade to patients with chemo-refractory metastatic non-small-cell lung cancer. Material: peripheral blood, obtained from a patient treated with radiotherapy plus ipilimumab. V is TRBV7-6 and J is TRBJ2-7; 10 nucleotides align to TRBD1. This TCR came from a human donor with non-small cell lung cancer who had a complete response to radiotherapy plus ipilimumab. CDR3 nucleotide sequence: TGTGCCAGCAGCCCTTTTACCGGGACAGGGGTCGAGCAGTACTTC. It codes for CASSPFTGTGVEQYF. The variable domain in full, completed from reference TRBV7-6 and TRBJ2-7, reads GAGVSQSPRYKVTKRGQDVALRCDPISGHVSLYWYRQALGQGPEFLTYFNYEAQQDKSGLPNDRFSAERPEGSISTLTIQRTEQRDSAMYRCASSPFTGTGVEQYFGPGTRLTVT.